Described below is a single T cell receptor beta chain sequence and its context. The target antigen is unknown. These data come from a study of identifying expanded T cells in peripheral blood. Notes on the study in general: Clone count variance between approximately two-week samples rose with total template count. Roughly 1.1 clones differed between technical replicates, versus around 15 and 18 over time.

The CDR3 consists of 15 residues. Trimming pared 3 bases from V and 2 bases from J, leaving 12 bases between. The germline V gene has CDR1 MRHNA and CDR2 SNTAGT. Data came from immunoSEQ multiplex PCR; TCRdb stores just in-frame clones and leaves some out. The repertoire holds some 81,000 clones, with 84% as singletons. What was sequenced was blood. This clonotype originated in a person aged 18-70 years in good health. The chain employs TRBV6-4 and TRBJ2-3; the D gene is possibly TRBD2 (6 bases). CDR3 in DNA: TGTGCCAGCAGTGAGATCGGCGGGACCACAGATACGCAGTATTTT. Encoded protein: CASSEIGGTTDTQYF.